Below, one TCR beta chain is given with its context. The specificity of this receptor is unknown. Qualities for individual bases were not recorded, and no much larger clone is one base off. The germline V gene yields MNHEY for CDR1 and SVGEGT for CDR2. CDR3 length: 15 amino acids, cysteine to phenylalanine. Only the CDR3 DNA stays, 45 bases, in frame from base 1. The junction shows trimming of 1 base on V and 7 bases on J, and the gene matches do not reach 4 bases of it. This specimen comes from a study of T cell responses to AZD1222 COVID-19 vaccine (dated by TCRdb to the early 2020s). For the wider study: TCR sequencing was performed for 230 to 250 trial participants, of whom approximately 200 were given two doses of AZD1222 and some 25 were given two doses of MenACWY control vaccine. Trial participants were enrolled into age subgroups of 18-55, 56-69 and 70-plus years, which contained 148, 28 and 57 TCR-sequenced participants, respectively.

What the work shows at the level of the full study, not this receptor alone: Participants were mostly white British, with more females than males. The authors suggested clonal diversity may have been underestimated. In the small 56-69-year group, the increase in depth fell short of significance, most likely because of low power. Conclusions about previously exposed vaccinees were limited because only six AZD1222 recipients were SARS-CoV-2 seropositive at baseline. Spike-specific TCR breadth and depth rose significantly after two AZD1222 doses compared with day 0 and with MenACWY recipients. The whole spike protein was spanned by vaccine-associated CD4 TCRs, and dominant responses were seen in regions 160-218 and 743-854. Reportedly, close to half of the unique spike-specific TCRs recognized epitopes lying outside the regions that are mutated in the B.1.351 and B.1.1.7 variants. Because no samples from the day 14 peak response were available, repertoires could be characterized only after the peak T cell response.

This sample's time point label indicates: about 28 days (+/-7) after the second vaccine dose. AZD1222 recipients with second doses at about 4 weeks or about 12 weeks were pooled, because spike-specific TCR depth and breadth did not differ between schedules. Samples from vaccinated people were obtained from the UK trials COV001 and COV002, which included a single-blind randomized controlled phase 2/3 trial of AZD1222 (ChAdOx1 nCoV-19) in healthy adults. Trial participant PBMC samples were collected at day 0 and day 28 after the second dose for TCRbeta chain sequencing. The CDR3 regions of human TCRbeta chains were subjected to immunosequencing. On the study's bioinformatics: TCRs in the repertoires were compared against a reference library of SARS-CoV-2-specific TCRs that had been generated with the MIRA antigen-specificity platform. Breadth was defined as the fraction of unique TCRs that were SARS-CoV-2-associated, and depth was defined as the fraction of total T cells that were SARS-CoV-2-associated. Using the MIRA data, each spike-specific TCR was assigned both to the spike region to which the TCR was reactive and to a CD4 or CD8 class. Log10-transformed breadth and depth values were compared by one-way ANOVA with Sidak's multiple comparisons tests. Sourced from immuneACCESS, this table was stored by TCRdb with only in-frame sequences that have V and J called. A share of the clones is absent; for the studies checked, an unresolved V gene accounts for under half, and the remainder has no known explanation. V, J and clone size are those of that table, while D and trimming were read from the DNA. The sample profile shows approximately 110,000 clones; roughly 87% of them were found once. Jointly, the top ten make up approximately 40% of the sample.

Material: peripheral blood, obtained 28 days after the second AZD1222 dose. The receptor comes from an adult who received the AZD1222 COVID-19 vaccine. The chain uses TRBV6-2 or TRBV6-3 and TRBJ1-6, and TRBD1 matches 7 of the central bases. The CDR3 region: CASSYFGTENSPLHF. The DNA is as follows: TGTGCCAGCAGTTACTTCGGGACAGAAAATTCACCCCTCCACTTT.